This T cell receptor (beta chain) is from a study of cytotoxic CD8 clonotypes in ibrutinib-treated CLL. On the study more broadly: Response samples were obtained once patients had received a median around 12 months of treatment, range 6 to 36. Whole-study findings and limits: Baseline levels were approached again at progression, after clonality had risen at ibrutinib response. Once treatment began, public clonotypes, which were uncommon, contracted or stayed stable.

Produced via immunoSEQ multiplex PCR; TCRdb's table is partial and in-frame only. The sample has some 84,000 clones, about 86% seen once. As regards this clone: The antigen is undetermined. One end of the junction varies from germline; a read error may be responsible.

CDR3 length: 18 amino acids. CDR1 MDHEN and CDR2 SYDVKM come from the germline V gene. The specimen was PBMCs, collected before ibrutinib treatment. This receptor was obtained from a human donor with chronic lymphocytic leukemia. The chain recombines TRBV28 with TRBJ1-2; TRBD1 is a possible D gene (5 bases). The CDR3 coding sequence is TGTGCCAGCCGTTTTTCAGTAACAGGCGGTGTTTTTACCTATGGCTACACCTTC. This translates into CASRFSVTGGVFTYGYTF.